This T cell receptor beta chain was found in a study of blood T cell repertoires in COVID-19 (dated by TCRdb to the early 2020s). With respect to the entire study: Samples covering the acute and convalescent phases of COVID-19 were provided by collaborators in the United States, Italy and Spain. The material from the prospective study consisted of cDNA or gDNA derived from T cells, B-cell-depleted T cells, or PBMCs. The dataset comprised deeply sampled blood TCRbeta repertoires from subjects exposed to, actively infected with, or recovered from COVID-19. The repertoires were released in a freely available public database intended as a resource for research on the immune response to SARS-CoV-2. The samples were drawn from two sources: the first 160 participants of the ongoing ImmuneRACE study, and 1,000 to 1,500 subjects contributed by 6 global collaborators. Nearly every sample came with metadata listing a de-identified subject ID, COVID-19 status, age in years and sex. Where HLA class I and class II types were available, the types were taken from metadata supplied by the sample provider, not from assay-based typing.

With respect to this clone: Which antigen it targets is not known. Base qualities are not provided; no much larger clone lies one nucleotide away.

The immunoSEQ Assay, a bias-controlled multiplex PCR, was used to amplify TCRbeta CDR3 regions from genomic DNA. The study's processing was this. Nucleated cell counts per sample were estimated from amplification of reference gene primers within the assay. To quantify the absolute abundance of each unique TCRbeta CDR3 rearrangement, sequence reads were collapsed and filtered. For each sample, productive Simpson clonality was calculated by taking the square root of Simpson's diversity index across productive rearrangements. TCRdb retrieved this table from immuneACCESS and kept in-frame rearrangements only. Not all clones are present; in checked studies, unresolved V genes account for under half, and no reason is known for the remainder. That table gives V, J and clone size, and the DNA gave D and trimming. The sample profile shows 250,000 to 300,000 clones; roughly 88% of them were found once. The biggest ten clones account for around 1% of the sample.

Participants in the prospective study were aged 18 to 89 years, lived in some 24 United States geographic areas, and enrolled through a virtual design. Cohort assignment in the prospective study relied on participant-reported clinical history from a screening survey and a study questionnaire. ImmuneRACE Cohort 3 recovered participants were defined by two consecutive negative NP/OP PCR tests, healthcare professional clearance, or symptom resolution. In the prospective study, whole blood, serum and a nasopharyngeal or oropharyngeal swab were collected from each participant by mobile phlebotomists. Over a roughly two-month period, participants in the prospective study had the option of providing additional blood draws and questionnaires. Prospective study blood samples were shipped either frozen or at room temperature before DNA extraction. Paper-wide results and their limitations: The amount of clinical and demographic metadata varied by source and participant and was provided uncurated.

The sequence derives from a woman in her twenties or thirties who had recovered from COVID-19. Sequenced: PBMCs or T cells enriched from blood (not recorded which).

The bases read TGTGCCTGGAGGATTACAGGGGATCAGCCCCAGCATTTT. Translation gives CAWRITGDQPQHF. The rearrangement joined TRBV30 to TRBJ1-5; 7 bases in the middle match TRBD1. V ends up 3 bases short and J 5 bases short, with an unmatched junction base count of 4. The CDR3 holds 13 amino acids from the cysteine to the phenylalanine. This entry keeps only the CDR3 DNA: 39 bases, framed from base 1. Via the germline V gene (reference sequence), CDR1 is GTSNPN and CDR2 SVGIG.